This T cell receptor (beta chain) is from a study of cytomegalovirus exposure and HLA in healthy donors (dated by TCRdb to the late 2010s). In terms of the full investigation: According to an earlier analysis of around 600 of the donors, 200 million or so T cells yielded some 110 million unique TCR beta sequences and approximately 300 Gb of sequence data. The genetic ancestry cluster associated with self-reported Caucasian donors included about 81% of the 300 to 400 genotyped donors. Five DR-DQ haplotypes were treated as single units for association and clustering because of strong linkage in the cohort. All discovery cohort repertoires had been generated on a single sequencing platform. Both class I and class II loci were covered by HLA typing, at four-digit resolution. To predict cytomegalovirus infection status, the study combined high-throughput TCR immunosequencing, statistical association of individual TCRs with disease status, and machine learning. The study used immunosequencing to profile the T cell repertoires of 666 subjects and linked those repertoires to cytomegalovirus serostatus. Typing coverage varied by locus: roughly 629-630 donors for A, B, C, DRB1 and DQB1; roughly 500 for DQA1; more than 600 for DPA1; around 490 for DPB1. An early release covering 500 to 750 HLA-typed donors comprised about 320 gigabases of sequencing data and approximately 80 million unique TCR sequences. The study aimed to test whether cataloging public T cell receptors could reveal signatures of past pathogen exposure. A later genetic analysis took genome-wide SNP genotypes for about 55% of the roughly 670 donors and used that subset as a discovery cohort. In an earlier analysis of over 550 of the donors, high-throughput TCR beta sequencing was used to judge whether each TCR beta V gene segment behaved as functional or pseudogenic. The later analysis used no new phenotypic data to find candidate immune exposures, relying instead on TCR beta sequences and their occurrence across donors. Among approximately 370 genotyped donors of the cohort, an average of about 220,000 unique TCR beta nucleotide sequences was sequenced per donor, of which 15% to 20% were non-productive. Donor age, sex, ethnicity and CMV serostatus were compiled alongside the repertoire data. A later analysis re-examined previously published TCR beta repertoires from over 500 donors and added high-resolution HLA genotyping to investigate patterns of TCR occurrence. In addition to the first cohort of approximately 650 subjects, a separate validation cohort of 100 to 150 different subjects was used. Points the paper makes about the study in general: According to a later analysis, most CMV-associated TCR beta chains appeared to be HLA-restricted, and the HLA associations seemed to be driven largely by CMV exposure. In an earlier analysis of some 500 of the donors, most TCR beta V segments were observed in productive rearrangements about 90% or about 30% of the time, broadly matching IMGT annotations. Linkage disequilibrium might explain the correlated functional status among segregating V segments, but an unknown experimental factor could not be excluded. At a false discovery rate of 0.05, a later analysis linked 16,000 or so TCR beta sequences to specific HLA alleles. Sequencing depth was assumed to be roughly uniform across donors in the presence/absence analyses, though that assumption may not hold. A few of the identified cytomegalovirus-associated TCR beta chains were confirmed in vitro to be specific for cytomegalovirus antigens. It was suggested by the authors that the approach could potentially be generalized to other disease states and immunological phenotypes. A later analysis reported that several top co-occurrence clusters appeared linked to parvovirus B19, influenza, CMV and Epstein-Barr virus. A later genetic analysis associated a missense DCLRE1C variant with V-gene and J-gene trimming of TCR beta chains, and an independent cohort replicated the association. This cohort had only TCR beta chains sequenced, and the lack of alpha or paired-chain data limited which features could be detected. A further reported finding was that TCR beta sequences accurately predicted the HLA-A and HLA-B alleles for most subjects in the first cohort. In a later genetic analysis, fewer N-insertions in productive TCRs were reported among donors in an Asian-associated ancestry cluster than the roughly 700-donor mean. The classifier was reported to diagnose cytomegalovirus status with high specificity and sensitivity in both the original and validation cohorts. In a later analysis, HLA-associated TCR beta chains were found to be more clonally expanded and to have lower generation probabilities than equally common non-associated chains. When HLA alleles, especially DR and DQ, strongly co-occurred, attributing TCR associations to individual alleles was difficult. The only immune exposure information available for the cohort was CMV serostatus. Because counts were too low, more than 15 rarely observed V segments, including chromosome 9 orphons, were left out of the earlier analysis of 500 to 750 of the donors. Most TCR sequences were observed very rarely across donors, whereas some public TCRs were present in many individuals. The 87-base-pair reads could not distinguish some IMGT-functional V segments, including TRBV6-2 and TRBV6-3, so those segments were excluded. A cluster of highly shared sequence variants was judged likely to be a technical artifact of the sequencing pipeline. The study gave a list of about 150 TCR beta chains associated with cytomegalovirus. A later analysis found that TCR association rates varied across HLA loci, with DRB1 alleles showing the most associated TCRs and HLA-C alleles the fewest. Because some donors lacked HLA typing at each locus, the association tests relied only on the typed subset.

The receptor library was made with the immunoSEQ multiplex PCR assay. The multiplex PCR relied on a mix of 60 forward primers for TCR Vbeta segments and 13 reverse primers for TCR Jbeta segments. The CDR3 region of rearranged TCR beta genes was amplified from genomic DNA by a multiplex PCR assay. Amplified TCR beta libraries were sequenced as 87-base-pair reads on the Illumina HiSeq System. The original pipeline was this. Across the 700 or so repertoires, a later analysis counted tens of millions of unique TCR beta chains, around 11 million of which were shared by at least two donors. To remove PCR and sequencing errors, raw reads were error-corrected and collapsed into unique sequences using a nearest-neighbor algorithm that merged closely related sequences. V, D and J gene segments were assigned by aligning CDR3 sequences to IMGT reference sequences. For a sequence to be retained, a match of at least six nucleotides to both a V gene segment and a J gene segment was required. A rearrangement counted as productive if the CDR3 had no stop codons and remained in frame with V and J, and every other rearrangement counted as non-productive. Following IMGT convention, CDR3 was defined as the stretch from the second conserved V-encoded cysteine to the conserved J-encoded phenylalanine. In an earlier analysis of around 540 of the donors, sequences lacking an unambiguous match to a single V gene segment were excluded. In an earlier analysis of a few hundred of the donors, V segments were called functional above 56.7% productive rearrangements and were called segregating when the between-donor standard deviation exceeded 5%. A statistical classification framework was built to diagnose cytomegalovirus status from the catalog of TCR beta chain sequences. In a later analysis, V and J genes were assigned by comparing TCR nucleotide sequences against IMGT/GENE-DB human TR gene sequences. In a later analysis, CDR3 sequences and most-parsimonious VDJ recombination scenarios were assigned using the TCRdist pipeline. A later analysis defined each TCR beta chain by its CDR3 amino acid sequence plus V-gene family, and excluded reads lacking a unique V-gene family. To address suspected cross-contamination and a sequencing artifact, a later analysis removed around 600 highly shared, low-generation-probability nucleotide sequences. For each public chain, a later analysis derived a clonal expansion index from normalized ranks of inferred template counts within each repertoire. Generation probabilities in a later analysis came from a VDJ recombination model fitted to out-of-frame rearrangements, and those results were checked against IGoR. In a later analysis, TCR-TCR, TCR-HLA and TCR-CMV co-occurrence was scored with hypergeometric tests, and a repertoire-size bias correction was applied to TCR pairs. A later analysis estimated false discovery rates by permuting HLA or CMV assignments 20 times. In a later analysis, co-occurring TCRs were grouped using DBSCAN, and TCRdist sequence similarity was added for clustering within HLA-allele-positive subsets. Co-occurrence clustering excluded repertoires with fewer than 30,000 or more than 120,000 public chains, plus five with anomalous nucleotide sharing. Not all clones reach the TCRdb copy of this immuneACCESS table, which keeps in-frame sequences only. Checked studies attribute under half of the gap to unresolved V genes and leave the rest unexplained. V and J calls and clone size are copied from that table; D and trimming were computed from the DNA. For this sample the table gives around 110,000 clones, of which around three quarters were detected only once. 4.8% of the sample belongs to the ten largest clones.

The germline V gene provides CDR1 MNHEY and CDR2 SVGAGI. Measured from the cysteine to the phenylalanine, the CDR3 is 13 residues long. The read is trimmed to its CDR3 DNA, 39 bases read in frame from base 1. As for this clone: Its antigen is unknown. No much larger clone exists at a distance of one base, and base qualities are not known.

The cohort was made up of around 720 healthy bone marrow donors. At the time of sampling, every cohort member was nominally healthy, though immune exposures that went unrecorded were likely present. The donor was CMV seropositive and belonged to the group of more than 250 seropositive cohort members. A peripheral blood sample was provided by each donor, and peripheral blood mononuclear cells were used for TCR beta sequencing. The Qiagen DNeasy Blood Extraction Kit was used to extract genomic DNA from the blood cell samples. The rearranged chain carries TRBV6-5 and TRBJ2-5; the D gene is perhaps TRBD2, on 6 matching bases. The end of the DNA aligns better with TRBJ2-7, so the J call may be wrong. The specimen sequenced was PBMCs. The sequence derives from a man aged 30-40 years in good health and CMV-seropositive. The nucleotides are TGTGCCACCGCGGGGAGCGATTCCTACGAGCAGTACTTC. This translates into CATAGSDSYEQYF.